The 4 T cell receptor beta chains given below trace back to one sample, sequenced in a study of shared clonotypes between healthy human individuals. Terminally differentiated effector memory CD45RA+ cells were left out of the naive CD8 fraction, which was CD45RO-negative and positively selected for CCR7. This table comes from immunoSEQ multiplex PCR, and its TCRdb copy is limited to in-frame clones, with some not included. The table shows around 2,000,000 clones, with under 95% occurring only once. Sequences were obtained from naive CD8+ T cells from PBMCs. These receptors all come from a man younger than 30 in good health. Some clones in this sample may be carry-over from other donors' samples.

The rearrangement uses TRBV27 and TRBJ2-7, with 7 nucleotides matching TRBD1. Per germline, CDR1 MNHEY and CDR2 SMNVEV (reference sequence). This CDR3 spans 15 amino acids. J lost 0 bases, V lost 4 bases, and 6 bases had no gene match. Here the CDR3 reads CASSWGKGASYEQYF. CDR3 DNA: TGTGCCAGCAGTTGGGGGAAGGGGGCCTCCTACGAGCAGTACTTC.

CDR3 sequence: CASSLGTEGVNEKLFF. The DNA for the CDR3 is TGTGCCAGCAGTCTCGGGACAGAGGGGGTTAATGAAAAACTGTTTTTT. The J gene is TRBJ1-4, the V gene TRBV27, with TRBD1 matching 7 bases. Trimming removed 5 bases from V and 4 bases from J; junction bases left unmatched: 10. Germline CDR1 MNHEY, CDR2 SMNVEV (reference sequence). The CDR3 consists of 16 residues.

The chain uses TRBV7-9 and TRBJ2-2; D not resolved. V was trimmed by 5 bases and J by 4 bases, leaving 14 bases between them. Germline values: CDR1 SEHNR, CDR2 FQNEAQ (reference sequence). CDR3 length equals 15 residues. Here the CDR3 reads CASSLRPVITGELFF. As DNA, the CDR3 is TGTGCCAGCAGCCTCCGTCCGGTTATCACCGGGGAGCTGTTTTTT.

CDR3 in amino acids: CASSPGTGVIEQYF. The CDR3 DNA follows: TGTGCCAGCAGCCCCGGGACAGGGGTAATCGAGCAGTACTTC. The chain carries TRBV11-1 and TRBJ2-7; TRBD1 aligns across 10 bases. With V trimmed by 5 bases and J by 6 bases, 7 bases remained unmatched. The length of the CDR3 is 14 residues. CDR1 is SGHAT and CDR2 is FQDESV in the germline V gene (reference sequence).